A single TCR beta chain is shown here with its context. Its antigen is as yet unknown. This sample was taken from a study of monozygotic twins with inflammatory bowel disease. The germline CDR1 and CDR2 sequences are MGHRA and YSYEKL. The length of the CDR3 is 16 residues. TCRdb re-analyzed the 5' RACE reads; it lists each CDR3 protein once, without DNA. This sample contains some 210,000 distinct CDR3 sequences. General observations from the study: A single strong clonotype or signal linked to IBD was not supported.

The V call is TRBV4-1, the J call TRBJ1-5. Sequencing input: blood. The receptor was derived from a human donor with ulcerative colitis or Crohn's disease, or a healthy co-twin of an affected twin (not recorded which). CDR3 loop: CASSQDIAGRNQPQHF.